The entry below describes one TCR beta chain. Its matching antigen is unknown. TCRdb used MiXCR to reprocess the 5' RACE reads, holding one entry per CDR3 protein. The sample yields 450,000 or so distinct CDR3 sequences, roughly an eighth seen once. Donors uniformly comprised healthy Caucasians. The data stem from a study of identical twins. General study findings and limits: The models gave estimates that fell short of the out-of-frame TCR alpha sharing seen in monozygotic twins.

The germline V gene has CDR1 MNHEY and CDR2 SVGEGT. With V trimmed by 6 bases and J by 3 bases, 10 bases remained unmatched. The CDR3 is 18 residues long. These data are also associated with another study on yellow fever vaccine responses in identical twins.

This TCR came from a woman between 18 and 29 years old in good health. Sequences were obtained from CD4+ T cells sorted from blood. This chain connects TRBV6-2 or TRBV6-3 to TRBJ2-1; 14 bases are shared with TRBD2. The CDR3 bases are TGTGCCAGCAGACAGGGACTAGCGGGAGACTTGGGCTACAATGAGCAGTTCTTC. Translation gives CASRQGLAGDLGYNEQFF.